Below, one T cell receptor beta chain is given with its context. No antigen is known for it. No much larger clone exists at a distance of one base, and base qualities are not known. These data originate in a study of T cell responses to AZD1222 COVID-19 vaccine (dated by TCRdb to about 2021). Concerning the study at large: A total of 233 trial participants underwent TCR sequencing, of whom under 220 had received two doses of AZD1222 and around 26 had received two doses of the MenACWY control vaccine. Trial participants were enrolled by age into 18-55, 56-69 and 70-plus year subgroups, with 148, 28 and 57 TCR-sequenced participants respectively. Results the study describes overall, beyond this receptor: Most participants were white British and females outnumbered males, and the authors suggested that clonal diversity may have been underestimated. After two AZD1222 doses, both the breadth and the depth of spike-specific TCRs were significantly higher than at day 0 and than in MenACWY recipients. CD4 TCRs associated with the vaccine covered the entire spike protein, and the dominant responses were in regions 160-218 and 743-854. In the small 56-69-year group, the increase in depth fell short of significance, most likely because of low power. Reportedly, close to half of the unique spike-specific TCRs recognized epitopes lying outside the regions that are mutated in the B.1.351 and B.1.1.7 variants. Only five or six AZD1222 recipients were SARS-CoV-2 seropositive at baseline, limiting conclusions about previously exposed vaccinees. No day 14 peak-response samples were available, so repertoires were characterized only after the peak T cell response.

CDR1 and CDR2, per the germline V gene, are ENHRY and SYGVKD. There are 17 amino acids in the CDR3, from cysteine to phenylalanine inclusive. The read is trimmed to its CDR3 DNA, 51 bases read in frame from base 1. Trimmed from V: 6 bases; trimmed from J: 4 bases; junction bases lacking a gene match: 11. The CDR3 regions of human TCRbeta chains were analyzed by immunosequencing. As for the authors' bioinformatics: TCRs in the repertoires were matched against a reference library of SARS-CoV-2-specific TCRs that had been generated with the MIRA antigen-specificity platform. Breadth was defined as the fraction of unique TCRs that were SARS-CoV-2-associated. Depth was defined as the fraction of total T cells that were SARS-CoV-2-associated. Using the MIRA data, each spike-specific TCR was mapped to the spike region that the TCR reacts to and placed in a CD4 or CD8 class. Log10-transformed breadth and depth values were compared by one-way ANOVA with Sidak's multiple comparisons tests. As stored in TCRdb, this immuneACCESS dataset retains in-frame rearrangements with V and J assigned. A fraction of the clones does not appear; measured against another copy, unresolved V genes explain less than half of the discrepancy, and the remainder lacks a known reason. The V and J calls and clone size were taken over from that table, and D and trimming were inferred from the DNA. The sample table records more than 80,000 clones; around 85% of these occur just once. The ten largest account for 9% to 14% of the sample.

This specimen's time point label, interpreted: about 28 days (+/-7) after the second vaccine dose. AZD1222 recipients given second doses at about 4 weeks or at about 12 weeks were pooled, since spike-specific TCR depth and breadth were not found to differ between the two schedules. Vaccinee samples came from UK trials COV001 and COV002, including a single-blind randomized controlled phase 2/3 trial of AZD1222 (ChAdOx1 nCoV-19) in healthy adults. For TCRbeta chain sequencing, PBMC samples from trial participants were taken at day 0 and at day 28 after the second dose. The source material was peripheral blood, sampled 28 days after the second AZD1222 dose. This receptor was obtained from an adult who received the AZD1222 COVID-19 vaccine. The V gene is TRBV10-3 and the J gene is TRBJ2-5; the central 13 bases match TRBD2. CDR3 sequence: CAISDPRGLAGSETQYF. The DNA is as follows: TGTGCCATCAGCGATCCTAGGGGACTAGCGGGATCAGAGACCCAGTACTTC.